This TCR beta chain was captured in a study of response to subunit inactivated influenza vaccine. Findings and limits, study-wide: Authors proposed each seasonal influenza vaccination draws in few new T cells.

There are a few counts of this clonotype. What it recognizes is unknown. From germline, CDR1 is SGHKS and CDR2 YYEKEE (reference sequence). V was trimmed by 1 base and J by 1 base, leaving 11 bases between them. There are 15 residues in the CDR3. Via MiXCR, TCRdb re-called the RT-PCR reads, giving one row per CDR3 protein. The sample includes 170,000 or so distinct CDR3 sequences, around 10% seen only once; the top ten take around 40%. This chain joins TRBV5-5 and TRBJ1-1; D is uncertain. The receptor was derived from a man in his fifties or sixties who received an inactivated influenza vaccine. Specimen: CD8+ T cells sorted from PBMCs, collected around 2 years after vaccination. The CDR3 loop reads CASSLFDIRNTEAFF. CDR3 bases: TGTGCCAGCAGCTTGTTTGACATCAGGAACACTGAAGCTTTCTTT.